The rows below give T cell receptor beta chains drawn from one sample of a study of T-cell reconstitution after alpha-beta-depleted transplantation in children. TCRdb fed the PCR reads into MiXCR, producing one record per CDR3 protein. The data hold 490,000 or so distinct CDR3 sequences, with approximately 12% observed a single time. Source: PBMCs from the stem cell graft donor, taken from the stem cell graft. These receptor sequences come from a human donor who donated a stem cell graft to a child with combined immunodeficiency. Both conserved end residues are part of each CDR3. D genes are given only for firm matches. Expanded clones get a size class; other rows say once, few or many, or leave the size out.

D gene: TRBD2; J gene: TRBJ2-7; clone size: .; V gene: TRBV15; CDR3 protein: CATSRDELAGGSDLYEQYF; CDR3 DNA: TGTGCCACCAGCAGAGATGAACTAGCGGGGGGTTCTGATTTGTACGAGCAGTACTTC
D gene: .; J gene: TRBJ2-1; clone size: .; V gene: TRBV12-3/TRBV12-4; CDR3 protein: CASSFADYNEQFF; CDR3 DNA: TGTGCCAGCAGTTTTGCGGACTACAATGAGCAGTTCTTC
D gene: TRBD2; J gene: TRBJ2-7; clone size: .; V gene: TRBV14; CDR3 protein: CASSQEWGAGLAASYEQYF; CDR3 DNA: TGTGCCAGCAGCCAAGAATGGGGCGCAGGACTAGCGGCCTCCTACGAGCAGTACTTC
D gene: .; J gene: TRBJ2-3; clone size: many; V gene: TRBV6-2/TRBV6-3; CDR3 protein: CASSRDWGDTQYF; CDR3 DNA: TGTGCCAGCAGTCGAGACTGGGGAGATACGCAGTATTTT
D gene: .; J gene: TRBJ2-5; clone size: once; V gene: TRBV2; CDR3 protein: CASTKGGSGPEQETQYF; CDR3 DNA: TGTGCCAGCACGAAGGGGGGAAGCGGACCTGAACAAGAGACCCAGTACTTC
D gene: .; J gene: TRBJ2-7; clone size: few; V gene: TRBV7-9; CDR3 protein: CASSAAGPSYEQYF; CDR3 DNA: TGTGCCAGCAGCGCCGCGGGGCCCAGCTACGAGCAGTACTTC
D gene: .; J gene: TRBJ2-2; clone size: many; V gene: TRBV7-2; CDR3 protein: CASRLQFANTGELFF; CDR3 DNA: TGTGCCAGCAGACTACAGTTCGCGAACACCGGGGAGCTGTTTTTT
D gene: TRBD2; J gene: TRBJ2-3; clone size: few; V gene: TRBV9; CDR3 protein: CASSVRSMGGGPTDTQYF; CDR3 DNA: TGTGCCAGCAGCGTACGTAGTATGGGCGGGGGGCCCACAGATACGCAGTATTTT
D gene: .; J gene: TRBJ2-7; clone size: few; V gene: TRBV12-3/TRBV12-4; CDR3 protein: CASSLGRGGNEQYF; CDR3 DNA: TGTGCCAGCAGTTTGGGGCGAGGGGGAAACGAGCAGTACTTC
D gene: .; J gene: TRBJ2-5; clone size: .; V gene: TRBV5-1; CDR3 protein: CASSSFPSGTFQETQYF; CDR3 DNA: TGCGCCAGCAGCTCATTCCCCTCCGGGACCTTCCAAGAGACCCAGTACTTC
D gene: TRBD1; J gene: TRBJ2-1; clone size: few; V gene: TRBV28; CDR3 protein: CASSLPLDRGTYNEQFF; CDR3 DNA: TGTGCCAGCAGCCTACCCCTCGACAGGGGGACGTACAATGAGCAGTTCTTC
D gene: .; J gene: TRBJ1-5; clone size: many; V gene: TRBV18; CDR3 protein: CASSPYGDSNQPQHF; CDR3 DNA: TGTGCCAGCTCACCCTACGGGGATAGCAATCAGCCCCAGCATTTT
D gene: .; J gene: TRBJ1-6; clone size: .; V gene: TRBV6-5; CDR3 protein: CASSYRTETPLHF; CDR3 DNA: TGTGCCAGCAGTTACCGGACAGAAACACCCCTCCACTTT
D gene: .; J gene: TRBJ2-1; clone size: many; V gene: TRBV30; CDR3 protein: CAWSVLSGSYNEQFF; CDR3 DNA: TGTGCCTGGAGTGTACTCTCAGGCTCCTACAATGAGCAGTTCTTC
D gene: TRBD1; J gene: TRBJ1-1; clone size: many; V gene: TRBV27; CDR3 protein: CASSLSQGSEAFF; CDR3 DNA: TGTGCCAGCAGTTTATCACAGGGGAGTGAAGCTTTCTTT
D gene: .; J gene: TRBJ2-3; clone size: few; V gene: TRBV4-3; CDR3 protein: CASSQDWPRGDTQYF; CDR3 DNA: TGCGCCAGCAGCCAAGATTGGCCGAGGGGAGATACGCAGTATTTT
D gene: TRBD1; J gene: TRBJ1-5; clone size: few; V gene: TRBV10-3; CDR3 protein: CAISESRGQGNQPQHF; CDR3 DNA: TGTGCCATCAGTGAGTCCCGGGGACAGGGCAATCAGCCCCAGCATTTT
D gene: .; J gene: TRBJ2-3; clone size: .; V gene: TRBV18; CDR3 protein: CASSPRTGWADTQYF; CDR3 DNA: TGTGCCAGCTCACCAAGAACAGGGTGGGCAGATACGCAGTATTTT
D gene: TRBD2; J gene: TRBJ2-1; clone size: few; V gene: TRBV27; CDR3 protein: CASSITGLALNEQFF; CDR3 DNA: TGTGCCAGCAGTATTACGGGACTAGCGCTCAATGAGCAGTTCTTC